The clone carrying this T cell receptor (beta chain) was found a few times. Its antigen is not known. The PCR had 60 Vbeta and 13 Jbeta primers. TCRdb keeps only in-frame clones here, not all; method: immunoSEQ multiplex PCR. This sample has 90,000 to 150,000 clones; around 79% occur once, and the top ten carry less than 4%. The data stem from a study of cytomegalovirus exposure and HLA in healthy donors. As for the study in general: Drawn from HLA-typed donors, 65 million to 100 million unique TCRs were held in an early data release. Broader study findings: Earlier analysis found most TCR beta V segments productive about 87% or about 30% of the time. Association with HLA alleles at 0.05 false discovery rate was found for 15,000 to 20,000 TCR beta sequences in a later analysis.

V dropped 0 bases and J dropped 8 bases, with 5 bases sitting between them. Germline CDR1 reads SGHAT; CDR2 reads FQNNGV. The CDR3 is 12 amino acids. V usage is TRBV11-2 and J usage is TRBJ2-1, with D uncertain. The receptor was derived from a young woman in good health and CMV-seropositive. Sequenced: PBMCs. The CDR3: CASSLDLDEQFF. CDR3 sequence (DNA): TGTGCCAGCAGCTTAGATCTTGATGAGCAGTTCTTC.